This T cell receptor (beta chain) originates from a study of identical twins' blood T cells. Broader study findings: Twins reportedly had markedly more similar V usage than unrelated donors, even among out-of-frame TCRbeta clonotypes. Each donor's most abundant TCRbeta clonotypes shared more CDR3 sequences with her twin than unrelated donors.

At least ten counts were recorded for this clonotype. Its target is unknown. TCR cDNA libraries came from RNA via a modified published protocol. TCRdb independently ran MiXCR on the 5' RACE reads; one entry per CDR3 protein. The repertoire has 400,000 or so distinct CDR3 sequences, more than 25% of them found once; the top ten carry roughly 5.5%. The three twin pairs were reared together, likely meeting the same infections. The germline CDR1 and CDR2 sequences are MGHDK and SYGVNS. The CDR3 totals 15 residues. Trimming pared 3 bases from V and 1 base from J, leaving 10 bases between. The material sequenced was PBMCs. The V call is TRBV25-1, the J call TRBJ1-5; D may be TRBD1 (6 bases). This TCR derives from a woman aged 18-49 years in good health. CDR3 sequence reads: CASSDGGGSNQPQHF. CDR3 bases: TGTGCCAGCAGTGATGGAGGGGGAAGCAATCAGCCCCAGCATTTT.